This T cell receptor beta chain was sequenced during a study of T cell changes during pregnancy in multiple sclerosis. The data were produced by immunoSEQ multiplex PCR, yet TCRdb's version contains in-frame clones alone and is incomplete. The sample includes tens of thousands of clones, around 92% of them seen just once. The germline CDR1 and CDR2 sequences are SGHRS and YFSETQ. This CDR3 contains 14 residues. Trimming took off 3 bases at V and 0 bases at J, with 8 bases between the two ends. The TCR originated in a female donor in good health, enrolled as a control in a pregnancy study. Sequenced here: peripheral blood, sampled in the third trimester of pregnancy. The rearrangement uses TRBV5-1 and TRBJ2-3; tentative D call: TRBD2 (6 bases). This CDR3 reads CASSSRGSTDTQYF. In DNA form, the CDR3 reads TGCGCCAGCAGCTCCCGGGGGAGCACAGATACGCAGTATTTT. Full variable domain (rest looked up from reference TRBV5-1 and TRBJ2-3): KAGVTQTPRYLIKTRGQQVTLSCSPISGHRSVSWYQQTPGQGLQFLFEYFSETQRNKGNFPGRFSGRQFSNSRSEMNVSTLELGDSALYLCASSSRGSTDTQYFGPGTRLTVL.